This T cell receptor (beta chain) was retrieved from a study of T cells in Graves' hyperthyroidism and ophthalmopathy. Study outcomes and limitations: Model output signaled ophthalmopathy a median approximately 6.2 months ahead of onset.

This CDR3 has 15 residues. CDR1 and CDR2 from the germline V gene are KGHDR and SFDVKD. With 9 bases clipped from V and 3 bases from J, the junction kept 6 bases outside the gene matches. Amplification targeted TCR beta CDR3 regions from RNA transcripts. Initially, a first-round RT-PCR of the TCR CDR3 employed the HTBI primer set. TCRdb re-called the multiplex PCR reads with MiXCR, one entry per CDR3 protein. The repertoire consists of approximately 330,000 distinct CDR3 sequences, with 18% occurring once and the leading ten covering about half. Stability of Graves' hyperthyroidism was defined as absent ophthalmopathy progression within 18 months. Recently diagnosed hyperthyroidism of less than 2 months' duration affected patients aged 18 to 65. This clonotype has only a few counts. Antigen: not known.

The source is a woman between 50 and 59 years old with Graves' hyperthyroidism. This chain links TRBV24-1 with TRBJ2-2; 10 nucleotides line up with TRBD2. Material for sequencing was blood. CDR3 region: CATESGRAHTGELFF. The CDR3, as DNA: TGTGCCACCGAAAGCGGGAGGGCCCACACCGGGGAGCTGTTTTTT.